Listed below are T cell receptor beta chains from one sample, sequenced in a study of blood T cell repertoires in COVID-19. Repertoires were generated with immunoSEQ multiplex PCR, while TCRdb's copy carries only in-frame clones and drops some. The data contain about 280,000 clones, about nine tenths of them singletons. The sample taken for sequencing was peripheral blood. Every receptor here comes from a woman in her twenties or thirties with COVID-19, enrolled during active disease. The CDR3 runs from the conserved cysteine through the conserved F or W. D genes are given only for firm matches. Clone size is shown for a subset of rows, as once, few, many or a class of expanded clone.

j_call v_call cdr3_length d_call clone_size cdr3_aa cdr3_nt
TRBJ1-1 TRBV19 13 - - CASSPLLNTEAFF TGTGCCAGTAGTCCCCTACTGAACACTGAAGCTTTCTTT
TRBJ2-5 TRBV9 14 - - CASSVAHNQETQYF TGTGCCAGCAGCGTAGCTCACAACCAAGAGACCCAGTACTTC
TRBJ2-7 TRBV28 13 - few CAHRERGAREQYF TGTGCCCACCGGGAGAGAGGGGCTCGGGAGCAGTACTTC
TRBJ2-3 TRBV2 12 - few CASSDSQDTQYF TGTGCCAGCAGTGATAGTCAAGATACGCAGTATTTT
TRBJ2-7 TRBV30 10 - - CAWSGLKQYF TGTGCCTGGAGTGGTTTAAAGCAGTACTTC
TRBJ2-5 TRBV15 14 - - CATSVQGRGETQYF TGTGCCACCAGCGTACAGGGTAGGGGAGAGACCCAGTACTTC
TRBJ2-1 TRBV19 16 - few CASSIDSARIRNEQFF TGTGCCAGTAGTATCGACAGTGCAAGGATCCGCAATGAGCAGTTCTTC
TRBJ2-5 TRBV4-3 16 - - CASSLSNRQAEETQYF TGCGCCAGCAGCCTCTCTAACAGGCAGGCGGAAGAGACCCAGTACTTC
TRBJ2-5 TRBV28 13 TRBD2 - CASASGSQETQYF TGTGCCAGCGCTAGCGGGTCCCAAGAGACCCAGTACTTC
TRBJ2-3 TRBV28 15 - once CASTPGQPGRDTQYF TGTGCCAGCACCCCGGGACAGCCCGGGAGAGATACGCAGTATTTT
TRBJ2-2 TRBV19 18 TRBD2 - CASSSERLAPANTGELFF TGTGCCAGTAGTAGCGAACGACTAGCGCCCGCGAACACCGGGGAGCTGTTTTTT
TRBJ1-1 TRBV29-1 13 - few CSVGGALNTEAFF TGCAGCGTTGGTGGGGCCTTGAACACTGAAGCTTTCTTT
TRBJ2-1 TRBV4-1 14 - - CASSQAGIGNEQFF TGCGCCAGCAGCCAAGCGGGGATAGGCAATGAGCAGTTCTTC
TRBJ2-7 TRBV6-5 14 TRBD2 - CASSLAGGGYEQYF TGTGCCAGCAGTTTAGCGGGAGGGGGCTACGAGCAGTACTTC
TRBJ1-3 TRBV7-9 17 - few CASSLNSWPGSGNTIYF TGTGCCAGCAGCTTAAATTCGTGGCCAGGCTCTGGAAACACCATATATTTT
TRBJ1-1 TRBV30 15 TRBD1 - CAWSGAGTGNTEAFF TGTGCCTGGAGTGGAGCCGGGACAGGGAACACTGAAGCTTTCTTT
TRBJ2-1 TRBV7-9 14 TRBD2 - CASSPGTSLNEQFF TGTGCCAGCAGCCCCGGGACTAGCCTGAATGAGCAGTTCTTC
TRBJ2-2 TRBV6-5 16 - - CASSYRQEPNTGELFF TGTGCCAGCAGTTACCGACAGGAACCGAACACCGGGGAGCTGTTTTTT
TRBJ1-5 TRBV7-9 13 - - CASSFDSGQPQHF TGTGCCAGCAGCTTCGACTCGGGTCAGCCCCAGCATTTT
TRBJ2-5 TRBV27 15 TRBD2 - CASSLLSSGRETQYF TGTGCCAGCAGTTTACTCTCTAGCGGGAGAGAGACCCAGTACTTC
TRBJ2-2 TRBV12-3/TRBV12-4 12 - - CASFAVAGELFF TGTGCCAGCTTTGCGGTGGCCGGGGAGCTGTTTTTT
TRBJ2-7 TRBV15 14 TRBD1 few CATSPDRGLYEQYF TGTGCCACCAGCCCGGACAGGGGACTTTACGAGCAGTACTTC
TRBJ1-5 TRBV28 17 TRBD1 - CASSWDRGGDSNQPQHF TGTGCCAGCAGCTGGGACAGGGGTGGTGATAGCAATCAGCCCCAGCATTTT
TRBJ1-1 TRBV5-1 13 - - CASSLGTAMVAFF TGCGCCAGCAGCTTGGGGACAGCCATGGTGGCTTTCTTT
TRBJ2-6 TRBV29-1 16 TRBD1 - CSVPGTAPPGANVLTF TGCAGCGTGCCCGGGACAGCTCCTCCTGGGGCCAACGTCCTGACTTTC
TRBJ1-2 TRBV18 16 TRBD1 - CASSKAGQGMGYGYTF TGTGCCAGCTCAAAAGCTGGACAGGGGATGGGCTATGGCTACACCTTC
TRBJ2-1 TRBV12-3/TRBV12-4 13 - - CASGGGAYNEQFF TGTGCCAGCGGAGGTGGGGCCTACAATGAGCAGTTCTTC
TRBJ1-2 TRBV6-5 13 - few CASSKTRTGGYTF TGTGCCAGCAGTAAAACACGGACGGGGGGCTACACCTTC
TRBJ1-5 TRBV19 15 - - CASSGSDRAYQPQHF TGTGCCAGTAGTGGCTCGGACAGAGCTTATCAGCCCCAGCATTTT
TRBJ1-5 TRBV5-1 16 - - CASSLGGGAGDQPQHF TGCGCCAGCAGCTTGGGTGGGGGGGCAGGAGATCAGCCCCAGCATTTT
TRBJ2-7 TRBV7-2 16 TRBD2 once CASSAKTSGYPYEQYF TGTGCCAGCAGCGCTAAGACTAGCGGGTACCCCTACGAGCAGTACTTC
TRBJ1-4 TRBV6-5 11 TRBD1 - CAAGQGEKLFF TGTGCCGCCGGACAGGGTGAAAAACTGTTTTTT
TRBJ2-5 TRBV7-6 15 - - CASSPGTLPRETQYF TGTGCCAGCAGCCCCGGGACTCTACCCCGGGAGACCCAGTACTTC
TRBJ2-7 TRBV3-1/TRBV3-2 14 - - CASSRRGSEYEQYF TGTGCCAGCAGCCGAAGAGGTTCGGAATACGAGCAGTACTTC